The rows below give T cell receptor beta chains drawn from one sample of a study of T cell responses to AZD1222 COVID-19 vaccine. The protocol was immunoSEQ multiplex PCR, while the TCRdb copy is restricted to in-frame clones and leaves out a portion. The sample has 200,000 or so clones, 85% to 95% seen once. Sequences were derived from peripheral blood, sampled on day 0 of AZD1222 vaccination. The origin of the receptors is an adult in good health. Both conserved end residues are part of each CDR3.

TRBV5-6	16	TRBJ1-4	CASSRVGQGAWEKLFF
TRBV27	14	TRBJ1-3	CASRGARSGNTIYF
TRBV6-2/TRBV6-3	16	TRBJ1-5	CASSVYRDRVNQPQHF
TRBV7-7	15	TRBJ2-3	CASSAAGLAGDTQYF
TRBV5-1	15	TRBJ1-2	CASSLGGTESYGYTF
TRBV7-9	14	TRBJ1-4	CASSLQGFNEKLFF
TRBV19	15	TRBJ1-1	CASSIGAGGYTEAFF
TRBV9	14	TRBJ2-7	CASSVGLAGVEQYF
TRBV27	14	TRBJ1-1	CASSLRGMVTEAFF
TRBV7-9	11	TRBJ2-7	CASDLPPEQYF
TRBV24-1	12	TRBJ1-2	CATSSYNYGYTF
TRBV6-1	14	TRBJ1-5	CASSERPARQPQHF
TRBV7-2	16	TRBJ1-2	CASSHPGTVSTGGYTF
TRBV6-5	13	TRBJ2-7	CASSLPYLGEQYF
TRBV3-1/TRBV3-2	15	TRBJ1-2	CASSQGGGSVFGYTF
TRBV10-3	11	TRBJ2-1	CAISVKNEQFF
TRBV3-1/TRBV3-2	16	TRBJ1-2	CASSQAETETNYGYTF
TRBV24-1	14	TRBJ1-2	CATSETGTLYGYTF
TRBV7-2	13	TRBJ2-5	CASRGGYQETQYF
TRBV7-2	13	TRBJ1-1	CASSTRGRAEAFF
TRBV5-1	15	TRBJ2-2	CASSRDGSNTGELFF
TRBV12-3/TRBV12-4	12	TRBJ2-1	CASREQGGEQFF
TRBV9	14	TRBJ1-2	CASSLYNSGYGYTF